Detailed here is one T cell receptor beta chain. 60 Vbeta and 13 Jbeta primers were used in PCR. TCRdb keeps only in-frame clones here, not all; method: immunoSEQ multiplex PCR. In the table there are roughly 180,000 clones, 60% to 80% of which are singletons. These data originate in a study of cytomegalovirus exposure and HLA in healthy donors. There are 13 residues in the CDR3. V was cut by 7 bases and J by 5 bases, with 14 bases left in between. CDR1 and CDR2 (germline): SGHTA, FQGNSA. The J gene is TRBJ2-5, the V gene TRBV7-2, with D possibly TRBD2 on 7 matching bases. This TCR came from a woman in her 40s in good health and CMV-seropositive. The sample taken for sequencing was PBMCs. Written as DNA, the CDR3 is TGTGCCAGCAAGAGGGGGGGCGTGGAGACCCAGTACTTC. Its protein is CASKRGGVETQYF.